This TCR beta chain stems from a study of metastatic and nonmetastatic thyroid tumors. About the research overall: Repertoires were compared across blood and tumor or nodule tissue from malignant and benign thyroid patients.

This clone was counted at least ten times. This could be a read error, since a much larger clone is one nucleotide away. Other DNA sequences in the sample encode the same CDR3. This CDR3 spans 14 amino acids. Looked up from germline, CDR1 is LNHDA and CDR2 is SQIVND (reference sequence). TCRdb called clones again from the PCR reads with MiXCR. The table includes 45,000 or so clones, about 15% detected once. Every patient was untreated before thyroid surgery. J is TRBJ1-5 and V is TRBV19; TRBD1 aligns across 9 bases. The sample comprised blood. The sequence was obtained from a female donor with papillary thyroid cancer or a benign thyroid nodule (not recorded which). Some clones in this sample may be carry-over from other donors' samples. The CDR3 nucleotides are TGCGCCAGTAGTGAGACAGGGGGTAATCAGCCCCAGCATTTT. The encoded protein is CASSETGGNQPQHF. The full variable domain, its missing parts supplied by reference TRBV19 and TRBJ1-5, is DGGITQSPKYLFRKEGQNVTLSCEQNLNHDAMYWYRQDPGQGLRLIYYSQIVNDFQKGDIAEGYSVSREKKESFPLTVTSAQKNPTAFYLCASSETGGNQPQHFGDGTRLSIL.